The 14 T cell receptor beta chains given below trace back to one sample, sequenced in a study of cytomegalovirus exposure and HLA in healthy donors (TCRdb year 2017). Receptors were amplified or captured by the immunoSEQ multiplex PCR assay. For the multiplex PCR, a mixture combining 60 forward primers for TCR Vbeta segments and 13 reverse primers for TCR Jbeta segments was used. The table was pulled from immuneACCESS by TCRdb, which kept in-frame rearrangements only. Such tables lose some clones; where checked, under half of the loss comes from unresolved V genes, and the rest has no known cause. For this sample there are about 180,000 clones; around 82% appear just once. Clones ranked in the top ten supply roughly 5% of the sample. Sequencing used PBMCs. These receptor sequences come from a man aged 35-49 years in good health and CMV-seronegative.

The chain links TRBV29-1 to TRBJ2-2, with TRBD2 matching over 12 bases. Germline values: CDR1 SQVTM, CDR2 ANQGSEA. With V trimmed by 6 bases and J by 5 bases, 16 bases remained unmatched. The CDR3 extends over 18 amino acids. This CDR3 reads CSVAGTSGGLRGTGELFF. The CDR3 nucleotides are TGCAGCGTCGCGGGTACTAGCGGGGGGCTTCGGGGGACCGGGGAGCTGTTTTTT.

This clone was detected a few times. The DNA of the CDR3 is TGTGCCTGGACGTCCGGGACAGGGCTCTACAATGAGCAGTTCTTC. Translating it yields CAWTSGTGLYNEQFF. The genes are TRBV30 and TRBJ2-1; TRBD1 aligns across 9 bases. Germline CDR1 is GTSNPN and CDR2 is SVGIG (reference sequence). The CDR3 runs 15 residues. V shed 4 bases, J shed 3 bases, and the junction held 7 bases outside the gene matches.

The V and J genes are TRBV6-6 and TRBJ1-4; tentatively, D is TRBD1 (6 bases). V shed 2 bases and J shed 6 bases, with 13 bases lying between them. This CDR3 spans 15 amino acids. Germline values: CDR1 MNHNY, CDR2 SVGAGI (reference sequence). The CDR3 DNA reads as TGTGCCAGCAGTTACCCAGGGGCGCTGGATGAAAAACTGTTTTTT. Amino acids: CASSYPGALDEKLFF.

The rearrangement uses TRBV7-9 and TRBJ1-5; D is uncertain. This CDR3 spans 14 amino acids. The V end was cut by 0 bases, the J end by 7 bases, with 10 bases between. Germline values: CDR1 SEHNR, CDR2 FQNEAQ (reference sequence). The CDR3 nucleotides read TGTGCCAGCAGCTTAGCATCGAGTTTGCAGCCCCAGCATTTT. Encoded protein: CASSLASSLQPQHF.

This rearrangement joins TRBV4-3 to TRBJ2-5, with D possibly matching TRBD1 (5 bases). V shed 4 bases and J shed 1 base, with 13 bases lying between them. From germline, CDR1 is LGHNA and CDR2 YSLEER. The CDR3 spans 15 residues. CDR3 bases: TGCGCCAGCAGCCGATACCAGGGCTCCCAAGAGACCCAGTACTTC. Translation: CASSRYQGSQETQYF.

The chain employs TRBV6-1 and TRBJ2-7, with TRBD1 matching over 9 bases. The CDR3 extends over 13 amino acids. Trimming at V came to 11 bases and at J to 3 bases, leaving 8 bases not matched to a gene. The germline gives CDR1 MNHNS, CDR2 SASEGT. The CDR3 region is CALRGQGVYEQYF. The CDR3 region has the DNA TGTGCCTTAAGGGGACAGGGAGTCTACGAGCAGTACTTC.

This clone was observed a single time. The V gene is TRBV29-1, the J gene TRBJ2-7, with D perhaps TRBD1 (6 bases). Trimming stripped 6 bases from V and 1 base from J, with 16 bases between. The germline gives CDR1 SQVTM, CDR2 ANQGSEA. The CDR3 sequence is 14 residues long. The CDR3 nucleotides are TGCAGCGTCGTCGGTTTTCAGGGGTCCTACGAGCAGTACTTC. Protein: CSVVGFQGSYEQYF.

The genes are TRBV9 and TRBJ2-2; a weak D match, TRBD2 (5 bases). Germline CDR1 SGDLS, CDR2 YYNGEE. The ends were cut back, 0 bases at V and 2 bases at J, with 8 bases in the middle. The CDR3 is made up of 15 amino acids. CDR3 sequence reads: CASSVGSANTGELFF. The CDR3 DNA reads TGTGCCAGCAGCGTAGGTAGCGCCAACACCGGGGAGCTGTTTTTT.

The CDR3 protein is CASSVGQGAHNEQFF. CDR3 DNA: TGTGCCAGCAGCGTAGGGCAGGGCGCCCACAATGAGCAGTTCTTC. This chain uses TRBV9 with TRBJ2-1, with D perhaps matching TRBD1 (5 bases). Germline V gene sequence: CDR1 SGDLS, CDR2 YYNGEE. CDR3 length equals 15 residues. V was trimmed by 0 bases and J by 5 bases, leaving 12 bases between them.

The CDR3 DNA is TGCGCCAGCAGCTTGGTTAGCGGGCGCACAGATACGCAGTATTTT. Its translation is CASSLVSGRTDTQYF. This rearrangement joins TRBV5-1 to TRBJ2-3; 7 nucleotides agree with TRBD2. The CDR3 has 15 amino acids. The J segment lost 1 base and the V segment lost 0 bases, leaving 2 bases of the junction unmatched. Germline-derived CDR1 and CDR2 are SGHRS and YFSETQ.

This rearrangement joins TRBV19 to TRBJ2-5; no clear D. The J call may be wrong; the DNA end is better matched by TRBJ2-7. This CDR3 has 12 residues. The germline CDR1 and CDR2 sequences are LNHDA and SQIVND (reference sequence). The CDR3 region is CASSISGNEQYF. The CDR3 bases are TGTGCCAGTAGTATTTCAGGCAACGAGCAGTACTTC.

The chain is built from TRBV4-1 and TRBJ2-1; 10 bases fit TRBD1. The CDR3 is made up of 17 amino acids. Per germline, CDR1 MGHRA and CDR2 YSYEKL. Germline trimming cut 3 bases from V and 6 bases from J; bases unmatched to any gene: 11. This CDR3 reads CASSHSRTGGKGNEQFF. The DNA for the CDR3 is TGCGCCAGCAGCCATTCCAGGACAGGGGGAAAGGGCAATGAGCAGTTCTTC.

The rearrangement joins TRBV5-1 to TRBJ2-3; D unresolved. Germline V CDR1 and CDR2: SGHRS, YFSETQ. This CDR3 is 12 amino acids long. Trimming took off 3 bases at V and 5 bases at J, with 7 bases between the two ends. This CDR3 reads CASSSTGDTQYF. The CDR3 DNA reads as TGCGCCAGCAGCTCCACGGGAGATACGCAGTATTTT. The full variable domain, rest sourced from reference TRBV5-1 and TRBJ2-3, is KAGVTQTPRYLIKTRGQQVTLSCSPISGHRSVSWYQQTPGQGLQFLFEYFSETQRNKGNFPGRFSGRQFSNSRSEMNVSTLELGDSALYLCASSSTGDTQYFGPGTRLTVL.

V is TRBV30 and J is TRBJ2-2, with 9 bases identical to TRBD2. The CDR3 consists of 14 residues. Trimming took 5 bases from V and 5 from J; bases not matched to a gene: 6. CDR1 is GTSNPN and CDR2 is SVGIG in the germline V gene (reference sequence). This CDR3 is CAWGSGSWTGELFF. The CDR3 nucleotides read TGTGCCTGGGGTAGCGGGAGTTGGACCGGGGAGCTGTTTTTT.